Listed here are 4 T cell receptor beta chains from one sample, sequenced in a study of control samples from healthy donors and cancer patients. Generated by immunoSEQ multiplex PCR, the TCRdb table keeps only in-frame clones and is missing some. The data contain 100,000 to 150,000 clones, roughly 84% of them singletons. Input material: blood. Every receptor here comes from a young man in good health.

The table lists this clone with many counts. The rearrangement joins TRBV6-5 to TRBJ1-2; D is undetermined. This CDR3 is built from 14 residues. Germline V gene lookup returns CDR1 MNHEY and CDR2 SVGAGI. V was shortened by 2 bases and J by 0 bases, with 7 bases between the two germline ends. CDR3 DNA sequence: TGTGCCAGCAGTTACACCAGAGCTAACTATGGCTACACCTTC. Translating it yields CASSYTRANYGYTF.

The chain joins TRBV11-1 to TRBJ2-4; D may be TRBD1 (6 bases). With 5 bases removed from V and 9 bases from J, the gap between germline ends came to 20 bases. The CDR3 is made up of 15 amino acids. Germline CDR1 and CDR2: SGHAT and FQDESV (reference sequence). For the CDR3, the DNA is TGTGCCAGCAGCAAACGAGAATCAACAGGGTCCATTCAGTACTTC. Translation gives CASSKRESTGSIQYF.

Here the CDR3 reads CASSPLTQGRYSYNSPLHF. In DNA form, the CDR3 reads TGCGCCAGCAGCCCCCTAACCCAAGGACGGTACTCCTATAATTCACCCCTCCACTTT. The chain uses TRBV4-1 and TRBJ1-6; no clear D gene. Germline V lookup: CDR1 MGHRA, CDR2 YSYEKL. The CDR3 totals 19 residues. The V end lost 4 bases, the J end lost 0 bases, and 19 bases lay between the germline ends.

The CDR3 spells CASFVRPYEQYF. CDR3 sequence (DNA): TGTGCCAGCTTTGTTCGGCCCTACGAGCAGTACTTC. The V and J genes are TRBV2 and TRBJ2-7; D not resolved. Germline V CDR1 and CDR2: SNHLY, FYNNEI. Trimming removed 8 bases from V and 2 bases from J, with 10 bases in between. CDR3 length equals 12 residues.